The text below deals with one TCR beta chain. Its antigen is undetermined. The beta constant-region primer was an equimolar mix of two oligonucleotides covering TRBC1 and TRBC2. Four rounds of PCR amplified the ligated cDNA using nested alpha and beta constant-region primers plus SP2. From the UMI-ligation and nested PCR reads, TCRdb called clonotypes with MiXCR, one entry per CDR3 protein. The sample yields around 140,000 distinct CDR3 sequences, approximately 22% seen once. After CD4 positive bead selection, the CD4-negative fraction gave CD8 T cells. Cells stained for CD3, CD4, CD8, CD45RA, CD27 and viability were sorted into four CD45RA/CD27 subsets. These data belong to a study of naive and memory T cell subsets. Study-wide results and limits: RNA-based TCR counts may shift with T cell activation and differentiation. From naive to CM, EM and EMRA, diversity decreased and Gini increased. Possibly reflecting memory cells re-expressing CD45RA, a few larger clonotypes occurred in naive repertoires, especially CD8.

This CDR3 is built from 17 residues. V gave up 4 bases and J gave up 2 bases, with 22 bases separating them. Germline-derived CDR1 and CDR2 are SGHRS and YFSETQ. Sequenced material: naive CD4+ T cells from blood. This sequence originates from a human donor in good health. The genes are TRBV5-1 and TRBJ2-7; no definite D call. The CDR3 loop reads CASSLSRSPVRAYEQYF. DNA for the CDR3: TGCGCCAGCAGCCTATCTCGGTCCCCGGTAAGAGCCTACGAGCAGTACTTC.